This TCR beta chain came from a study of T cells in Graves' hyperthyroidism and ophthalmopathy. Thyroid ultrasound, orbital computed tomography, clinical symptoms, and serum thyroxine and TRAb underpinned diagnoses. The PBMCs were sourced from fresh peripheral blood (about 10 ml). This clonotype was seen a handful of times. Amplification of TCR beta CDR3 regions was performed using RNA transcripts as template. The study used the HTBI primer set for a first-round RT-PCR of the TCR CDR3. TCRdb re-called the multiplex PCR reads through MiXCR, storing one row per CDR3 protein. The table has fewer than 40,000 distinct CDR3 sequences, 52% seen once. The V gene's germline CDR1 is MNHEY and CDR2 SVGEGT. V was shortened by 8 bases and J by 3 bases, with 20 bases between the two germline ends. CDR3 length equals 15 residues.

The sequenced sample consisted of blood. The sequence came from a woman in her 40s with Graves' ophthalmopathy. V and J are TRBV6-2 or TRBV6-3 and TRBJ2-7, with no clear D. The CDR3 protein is CASASGASYVYEQYF. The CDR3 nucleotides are TGTGCCAGCGCTTCGGGCGCAAGCTACGTCTACGAGCAGTACTTC.